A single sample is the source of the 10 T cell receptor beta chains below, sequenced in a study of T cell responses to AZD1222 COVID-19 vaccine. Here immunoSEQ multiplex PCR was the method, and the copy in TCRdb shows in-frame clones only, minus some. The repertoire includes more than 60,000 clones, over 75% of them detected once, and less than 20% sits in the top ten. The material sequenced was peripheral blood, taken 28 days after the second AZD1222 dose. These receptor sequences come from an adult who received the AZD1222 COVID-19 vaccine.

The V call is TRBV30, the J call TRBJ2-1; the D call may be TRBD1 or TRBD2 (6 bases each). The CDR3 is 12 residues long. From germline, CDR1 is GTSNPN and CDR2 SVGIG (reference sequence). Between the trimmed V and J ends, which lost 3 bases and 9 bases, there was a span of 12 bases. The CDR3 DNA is TGTGCCTGGAGAAAAGAGGGGGGTGAGCAGTTCTTC. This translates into CAWRKEGGEQFF.

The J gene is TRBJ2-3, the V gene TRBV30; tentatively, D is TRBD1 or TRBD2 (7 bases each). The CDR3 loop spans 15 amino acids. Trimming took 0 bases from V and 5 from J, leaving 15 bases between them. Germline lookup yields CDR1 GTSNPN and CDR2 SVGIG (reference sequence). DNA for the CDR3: TGTGCCTGGAGTGTCCCCAGGGGGGGAGGAGATACGCAGTATTTT. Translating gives CAWSVPRGGGDTQYF. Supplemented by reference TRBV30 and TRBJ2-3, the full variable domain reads SQTIHQWPATLVQPVGSPLSLECTVEGTSNPNLYWYRQAAGRGLQLLFYSVGIGQISSEVPQNLSASRPQDRQFILSSKKLLLSDSGFYLCAWSVPRGGGDTQYFGPGTRLTVL.

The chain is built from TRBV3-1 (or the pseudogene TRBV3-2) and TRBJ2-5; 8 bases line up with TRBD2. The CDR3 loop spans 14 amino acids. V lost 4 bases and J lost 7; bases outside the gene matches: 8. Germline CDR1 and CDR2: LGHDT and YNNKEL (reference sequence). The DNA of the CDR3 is TGTGCCAGCAGCCCTGCGAGCGGGGGACGGACCCAGTACTTC. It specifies CASSPASGGRTQYF.

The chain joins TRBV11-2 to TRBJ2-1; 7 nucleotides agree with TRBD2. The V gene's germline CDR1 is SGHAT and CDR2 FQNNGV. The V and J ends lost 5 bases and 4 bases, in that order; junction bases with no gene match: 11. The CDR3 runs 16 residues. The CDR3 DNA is TGTGCCAGCAGCCAACTATTTGGGGGGGGGTACAATGAGCAGTTCTTC. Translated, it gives CASSQLFGGGYNEQFF.

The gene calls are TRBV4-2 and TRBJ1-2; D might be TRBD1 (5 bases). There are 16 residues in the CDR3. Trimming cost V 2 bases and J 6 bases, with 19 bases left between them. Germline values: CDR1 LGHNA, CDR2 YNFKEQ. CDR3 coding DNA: TGTGCCAGCAGCCAAAGTAGGGGAGTGGATTGGCATGGCTACACCTTC. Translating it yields CASSQSRGVDWHGYTF.

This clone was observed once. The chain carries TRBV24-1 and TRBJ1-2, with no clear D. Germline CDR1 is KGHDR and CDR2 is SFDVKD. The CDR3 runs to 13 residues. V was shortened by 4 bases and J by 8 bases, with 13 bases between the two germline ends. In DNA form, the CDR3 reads TGTGCCACCAGTGAGACCCCCAACCGGGGCTACACCTTC. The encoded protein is CATSETPNRGYTF.

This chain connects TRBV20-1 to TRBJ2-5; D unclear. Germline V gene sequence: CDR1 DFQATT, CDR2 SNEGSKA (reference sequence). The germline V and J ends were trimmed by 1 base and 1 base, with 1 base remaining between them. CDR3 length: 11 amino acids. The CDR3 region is CSARAQETQYF. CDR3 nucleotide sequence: TGCAGTGCTAGAGCCCAAGAGACCCAGTACTTC.

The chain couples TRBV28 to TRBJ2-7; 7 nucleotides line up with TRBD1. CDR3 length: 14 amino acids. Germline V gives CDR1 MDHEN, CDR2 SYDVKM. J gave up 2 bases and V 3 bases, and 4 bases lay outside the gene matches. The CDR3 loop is CASSFWQGAYEQYF. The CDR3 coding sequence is TGTGCCAGCAGTTTTTGGCAGGGGGCCTACGAGCAGTACTTC.

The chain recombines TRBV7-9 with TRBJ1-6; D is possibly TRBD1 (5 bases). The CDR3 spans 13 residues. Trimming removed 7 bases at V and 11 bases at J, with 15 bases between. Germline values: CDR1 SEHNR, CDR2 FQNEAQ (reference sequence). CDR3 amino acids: CASNKGPEAPLHF. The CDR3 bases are TGTGCCAGCAACAAGGGACCCGAGGCACCCCTCCACTTT.

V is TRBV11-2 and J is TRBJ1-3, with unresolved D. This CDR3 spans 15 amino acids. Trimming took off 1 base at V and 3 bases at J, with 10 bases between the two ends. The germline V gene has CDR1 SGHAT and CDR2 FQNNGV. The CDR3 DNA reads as TGTGCCAGCAGCTTAGTGCCCCGTCGTGGAAACACCATATATTTT. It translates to CASSLVPRRGNTIYF.